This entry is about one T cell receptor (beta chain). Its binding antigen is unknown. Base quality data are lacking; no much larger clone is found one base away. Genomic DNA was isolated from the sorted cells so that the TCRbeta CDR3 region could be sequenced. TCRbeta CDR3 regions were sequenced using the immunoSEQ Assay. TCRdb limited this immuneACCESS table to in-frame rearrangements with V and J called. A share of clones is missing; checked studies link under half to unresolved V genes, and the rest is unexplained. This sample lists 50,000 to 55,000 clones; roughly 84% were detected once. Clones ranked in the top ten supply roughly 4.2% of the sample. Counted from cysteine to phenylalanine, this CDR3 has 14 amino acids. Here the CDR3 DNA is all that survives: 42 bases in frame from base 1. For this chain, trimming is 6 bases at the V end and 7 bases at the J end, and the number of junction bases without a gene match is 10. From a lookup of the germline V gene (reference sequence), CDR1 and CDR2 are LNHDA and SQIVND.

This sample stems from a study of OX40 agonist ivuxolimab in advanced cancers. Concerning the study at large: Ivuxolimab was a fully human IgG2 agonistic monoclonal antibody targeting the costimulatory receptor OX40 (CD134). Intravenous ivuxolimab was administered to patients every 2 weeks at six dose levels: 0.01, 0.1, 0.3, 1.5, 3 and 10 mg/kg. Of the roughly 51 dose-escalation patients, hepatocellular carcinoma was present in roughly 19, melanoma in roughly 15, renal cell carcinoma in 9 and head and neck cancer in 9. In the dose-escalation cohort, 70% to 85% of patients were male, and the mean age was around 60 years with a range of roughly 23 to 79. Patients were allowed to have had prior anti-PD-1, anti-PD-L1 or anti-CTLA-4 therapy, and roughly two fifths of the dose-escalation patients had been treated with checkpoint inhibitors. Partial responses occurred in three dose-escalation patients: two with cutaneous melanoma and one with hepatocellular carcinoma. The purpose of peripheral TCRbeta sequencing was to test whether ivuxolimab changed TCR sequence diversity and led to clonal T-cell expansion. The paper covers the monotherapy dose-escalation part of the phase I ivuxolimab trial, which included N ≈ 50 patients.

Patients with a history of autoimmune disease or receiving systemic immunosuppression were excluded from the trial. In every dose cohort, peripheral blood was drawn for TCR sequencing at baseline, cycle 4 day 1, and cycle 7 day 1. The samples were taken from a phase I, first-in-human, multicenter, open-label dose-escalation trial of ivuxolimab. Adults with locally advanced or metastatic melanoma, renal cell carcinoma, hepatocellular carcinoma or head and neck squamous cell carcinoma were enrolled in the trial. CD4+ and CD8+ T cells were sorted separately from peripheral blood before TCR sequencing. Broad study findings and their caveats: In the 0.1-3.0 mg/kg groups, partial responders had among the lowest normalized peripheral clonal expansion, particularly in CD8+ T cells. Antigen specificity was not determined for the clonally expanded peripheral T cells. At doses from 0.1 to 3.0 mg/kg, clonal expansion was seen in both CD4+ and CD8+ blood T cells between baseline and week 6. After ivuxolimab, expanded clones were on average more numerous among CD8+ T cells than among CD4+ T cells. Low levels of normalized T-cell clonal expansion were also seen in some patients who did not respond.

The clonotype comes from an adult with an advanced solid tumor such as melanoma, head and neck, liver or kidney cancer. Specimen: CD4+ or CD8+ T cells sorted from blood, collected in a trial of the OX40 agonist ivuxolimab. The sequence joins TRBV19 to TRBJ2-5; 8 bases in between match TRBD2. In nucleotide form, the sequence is TGTGCCAGTAGCCCCACCGGGACTAGAGCGACCCAGTACTTC. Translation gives CASSPTGTRATQYF.